The 8 T cell receptor beta chains below all came from one sample that was sequenced in a study of cytomegalovirus exposure and HLA in healthy donors. A multiplex PCR was run with 60 Vbeta primers and 13 Jbeta primers. Using immunoSEQ multiplex PCR, the repertoire was profiled, and TCRdb retains in-frame clones only, with some absent. The sample lists more than 90,000 clones; 65% to 80% were seen once. The sequenced material came from PBMCs. The receptors were sampled from a human donor in good health.

At least ten counts were recorded for this clone. The rearrangement links TRBV5-4 to TRBJ2-7; 9 nucleotides line up with TRBD1. The V gene's germline CDR1 is SGHNT and CDR2 YYREEE (reference sequence). V shed 3 bases, J shed 3 bases, and the junction held 7 bases outside the gene matches. The length of the CDR3 is 15 residues. CDR3: CASSSTGTGLYEQYF. CDR3 nucleotides: TGTGCCAGCAGCTCGACCGGGACAGGGCTCTACGAGCAGTACTTC.

This chain links TRBV4-1 with TRBJ2-7; 7 bases match TRBD1. This CDR3 spans 15 amino acids. CDR1 and CDR2 (germline): MGHRA, YSYEKL. V was clipped by 5 bases and J by 4 bases; unmatched bases: 11. The CDR3 sequence: CASSLDRPVIYEQYF. The CDR3, as DNA: TGCGCCAGCAGCTTGGACAGGCCGGTTATTTACGAGCAGTACTTC.

V usage is TRBV5-1 and J usage is TRBJ2-2; D perhaps matches TRBD2 (5 bases). The CDR3 loop spans 17 amino acids. Germline V CDR1 and CDR2: SGHRS, YFSETQ. Trimming removed 3 bases from V and 7 bases from J, with 22 bases in between. The CDR3 sequence is CASSSGLVTAAGGELFF. The CDR3 bases are TGCGCCAGCAGCTCAGGACTCGTGACTGCTGCAGGCGGGGAGCTGTTTTTT.

This chain links TRBV7-2 with TRBJ2-5; 9 bases are shared with TRBD2. The CDR3 sequence is 19 residues long. From germline, CDR1 is SGHTA and CDR2 FQGNSA. V was pared by 0 bases and J by 6 bases, with 17 bases of the junction left unmatched. The CDR3 sequence is CASSLAIAVAGDNRQTQYF. The CDR3 nucleotides are TGTGCCAGCAGCTTAGCGATTGCAGTAGCGGGGGACAACCGGCAGACCCAGTACTTC.

This CDR3 reads CASSLLTGSTTPYEQYF. CDR3 bases: TGTGCCAGCAGTTTATTGACTGGTTCTACCACTCCCTACGAGCAGTACTTC. The J gene is TRBJ2-7, the V gene TRBV27; no firm D call. The CDR3 has 17 residues. V dropped 1 base and J dropped 2 bases, with 18 bases sitting between them. Per germline, CDR1 MNHEY and CDR2 SMNVEV (reference sequence).

This clone showed up just a few times. V is TRBV6-6 and J is TRBJ2-7; 9 nucleotides agree with TRBD2. Germline values: CDR1 MNHNY, CDR2 SVGAGI (reference sequence). After removal of 2 bases from V and 6 bases from J, the junction contained 5 bases not matched to a gene. The CDR3 extends over 14 amino acids. The chain's CDR3 is CASSYPGLASEQYF. The CDR3 DNA reads TGTGCCAGCAGTTACCCTGGACTAGCGAGCGAGCAGTACTTC.

J is TRBJ1-3 and V is TRBV6-5; 7 nucleotides agree with TRBD1. The junction had 5 bases not matched to a gene; V was cut back by 0 bases and J by 3 bases. This CDR3 has 16 amino acids. Germline CDR1 is MNHEY and CDR2 is SVGAGI. CDR3 DNA: TGTGCCAGCAGTTACTCTCCAGGGGGTGGTGGAAACACCATATATTTT. Residues: CASSYSPGGGGNTIYF.

This clone was seen a single time. The chain employs TRBV7-7 and TRBJ2-5; TRBD1 aligns across 9 bases. CDR1 is SSHAT, CDR2 FNYEAQ, per germline (reference sequence). This CDR3 spans 15 amino acids. The junction had 5 bases not matched to a gene; V was cut back by 5 bases and J by 1 base. The CDR3 spells CASSVQGARQETQYF. CDR3 in DNA: TGTGCCAGCAGCGTACAGGGGGCGCGCCAAGAGACCCAGTACTTC.